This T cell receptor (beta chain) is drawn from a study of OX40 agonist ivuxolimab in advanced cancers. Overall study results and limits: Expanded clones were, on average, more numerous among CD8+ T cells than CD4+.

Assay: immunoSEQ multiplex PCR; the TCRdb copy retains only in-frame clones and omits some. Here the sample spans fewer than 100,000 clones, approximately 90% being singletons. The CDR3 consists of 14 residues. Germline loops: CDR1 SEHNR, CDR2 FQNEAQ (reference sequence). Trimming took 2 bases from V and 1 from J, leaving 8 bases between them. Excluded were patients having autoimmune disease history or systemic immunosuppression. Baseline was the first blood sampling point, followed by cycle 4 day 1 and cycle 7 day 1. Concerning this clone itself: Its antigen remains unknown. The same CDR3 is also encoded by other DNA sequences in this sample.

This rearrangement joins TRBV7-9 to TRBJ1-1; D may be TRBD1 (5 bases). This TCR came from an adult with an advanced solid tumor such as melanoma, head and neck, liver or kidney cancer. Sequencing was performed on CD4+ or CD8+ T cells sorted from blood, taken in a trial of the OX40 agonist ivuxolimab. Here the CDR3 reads CASSLQGRNTEAFF. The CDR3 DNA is TGTGCCAGCAGCTTACAGGGAAGGAACACTGAAGCTTTCTTT.